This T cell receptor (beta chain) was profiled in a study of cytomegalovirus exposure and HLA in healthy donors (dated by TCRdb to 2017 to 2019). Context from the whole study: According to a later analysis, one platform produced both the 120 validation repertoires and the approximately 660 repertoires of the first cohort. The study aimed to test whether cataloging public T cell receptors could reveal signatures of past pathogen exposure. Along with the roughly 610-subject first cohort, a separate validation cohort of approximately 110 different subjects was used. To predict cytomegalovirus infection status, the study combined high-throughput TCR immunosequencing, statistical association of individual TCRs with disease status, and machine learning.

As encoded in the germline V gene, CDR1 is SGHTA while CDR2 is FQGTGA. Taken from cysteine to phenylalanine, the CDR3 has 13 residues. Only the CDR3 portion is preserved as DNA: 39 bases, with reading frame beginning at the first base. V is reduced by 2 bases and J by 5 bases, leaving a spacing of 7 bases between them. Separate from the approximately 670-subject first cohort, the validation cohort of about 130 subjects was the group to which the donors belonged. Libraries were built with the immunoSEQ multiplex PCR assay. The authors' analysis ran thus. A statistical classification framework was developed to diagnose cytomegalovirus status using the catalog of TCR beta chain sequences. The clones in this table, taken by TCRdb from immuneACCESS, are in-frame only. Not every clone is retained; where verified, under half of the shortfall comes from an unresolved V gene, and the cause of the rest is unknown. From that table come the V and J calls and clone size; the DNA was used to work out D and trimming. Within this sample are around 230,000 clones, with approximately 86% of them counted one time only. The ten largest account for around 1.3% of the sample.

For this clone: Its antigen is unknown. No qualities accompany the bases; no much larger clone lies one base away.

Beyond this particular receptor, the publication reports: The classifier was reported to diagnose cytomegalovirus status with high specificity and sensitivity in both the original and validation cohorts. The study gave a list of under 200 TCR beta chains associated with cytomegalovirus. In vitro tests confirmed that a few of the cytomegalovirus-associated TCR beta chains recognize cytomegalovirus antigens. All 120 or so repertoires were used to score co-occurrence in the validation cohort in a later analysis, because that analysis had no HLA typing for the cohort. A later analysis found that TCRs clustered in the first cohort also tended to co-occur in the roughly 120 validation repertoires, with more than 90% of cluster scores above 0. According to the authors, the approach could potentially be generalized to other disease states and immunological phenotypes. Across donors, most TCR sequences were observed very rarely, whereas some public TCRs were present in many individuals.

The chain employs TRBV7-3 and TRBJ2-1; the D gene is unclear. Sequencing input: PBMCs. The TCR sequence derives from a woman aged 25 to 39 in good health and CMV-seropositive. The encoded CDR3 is CASSLGRNNEQFF. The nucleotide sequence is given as TGTGCCAGCAGCTTAGGGCGAAACAATGAGCAGTTCTTC.